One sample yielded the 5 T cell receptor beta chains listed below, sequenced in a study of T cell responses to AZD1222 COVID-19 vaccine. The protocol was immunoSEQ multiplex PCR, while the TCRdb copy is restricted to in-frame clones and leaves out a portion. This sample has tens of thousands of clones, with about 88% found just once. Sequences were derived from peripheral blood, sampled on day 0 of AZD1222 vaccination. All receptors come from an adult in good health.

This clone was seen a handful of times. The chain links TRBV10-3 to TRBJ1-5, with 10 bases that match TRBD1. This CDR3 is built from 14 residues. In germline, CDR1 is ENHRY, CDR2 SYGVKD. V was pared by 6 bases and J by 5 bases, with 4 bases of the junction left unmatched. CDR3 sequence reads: CAISPGTGDQPQHF. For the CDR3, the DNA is TGTGCCATCAGCCCCGGGACAGGGGATCAGCCCCAGCATTTT.

The chain's CDR3 is CASSLWGAIDEQYF. CDR3 DNA: TGTGCCAGCAGCTTATGGGGGGCAATCGACGAGCAGTACTTC. The gene calls are TRBV5-4 and TRBJ2-7; either TRBD1 or TRBD2 may supply D (6 bases each). From germline, CDR1 is SGHNT and CDR2 YYREEE (reference sequence). This CDR3 is 14 amino acids long. V gave up 2 bases and J gave up 5 bases, with 14 bases separating them.

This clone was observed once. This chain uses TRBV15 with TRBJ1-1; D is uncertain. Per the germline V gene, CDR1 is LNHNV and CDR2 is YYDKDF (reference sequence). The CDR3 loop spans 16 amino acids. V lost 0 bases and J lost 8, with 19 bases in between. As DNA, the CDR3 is TGTGCCACCAGCAGAGATGTTGTCGAGGGTACAGAGGAAGCTTTCTTT. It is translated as CATSRDVVEGTEEAFF.

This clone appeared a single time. DNA of the CDR3: TGTGCCACCTCCGCAGGGATAGGCTACGAGCAGTACTTC. It specifies CATSAGIGYEQYF. The genes are TRBV27 and TRBJ2-7; TRBD1 might be the D (5 bases). The CDR3 extends over 13 amino acids. Trimming removed 10 bases from V and 3 bases from J, with 16 bases in between. Germline CDR1 MNHEY, CDR2 SMNVEV (reference sequence).

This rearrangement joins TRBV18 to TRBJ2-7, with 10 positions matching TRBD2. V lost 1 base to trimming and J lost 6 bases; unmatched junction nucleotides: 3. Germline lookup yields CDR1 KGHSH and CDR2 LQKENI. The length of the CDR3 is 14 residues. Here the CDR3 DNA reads TGTGCCAGCTCACCACTAGCGGGGGGCGGCGAGCAGTACTTC. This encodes CASSPLAGGGEQYF. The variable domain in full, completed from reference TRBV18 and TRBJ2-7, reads NAGVMQNPRHLVRRRGQEARLRCSPMKGHSHVYWYRQLPEEGLKFMVYLQKENIIDESGMPKERFSAEFPKEGPSILRIQQVVRGDSAAYFCASSPLAGGGEQYFGPGTRLTVT.